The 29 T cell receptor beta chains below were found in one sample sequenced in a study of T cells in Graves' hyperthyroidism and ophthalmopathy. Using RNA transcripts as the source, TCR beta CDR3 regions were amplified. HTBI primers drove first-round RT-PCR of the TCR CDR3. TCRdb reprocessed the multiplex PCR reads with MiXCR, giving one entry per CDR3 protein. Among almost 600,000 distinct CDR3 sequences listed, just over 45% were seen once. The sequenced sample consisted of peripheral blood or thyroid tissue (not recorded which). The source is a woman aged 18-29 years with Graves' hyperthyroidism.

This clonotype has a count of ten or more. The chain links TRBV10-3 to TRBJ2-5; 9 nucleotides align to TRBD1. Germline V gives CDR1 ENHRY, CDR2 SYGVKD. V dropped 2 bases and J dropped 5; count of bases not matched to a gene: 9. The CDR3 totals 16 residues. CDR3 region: CAISEQGQGDWETQYF. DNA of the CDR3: TGTGCCATCAGTGAGCAGGGACAGGGTGATTGGGAGACCCAGTACTTC.

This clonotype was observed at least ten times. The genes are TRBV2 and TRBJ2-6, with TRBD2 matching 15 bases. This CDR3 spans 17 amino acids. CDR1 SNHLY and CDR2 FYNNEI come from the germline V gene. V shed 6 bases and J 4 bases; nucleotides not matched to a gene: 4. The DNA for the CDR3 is TGTGCCAGCAGGGGGACTAGCGGGAGGATGGGGGCCAACGTCCTGACTTTC. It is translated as CASRGTSGRMGANVLTF. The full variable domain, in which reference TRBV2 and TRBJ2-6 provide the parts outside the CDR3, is EPEVTQTPSHQVTQMGQEVILRCVPISNHLYFYWYRQILGQKVEFLVSFYNNEISEKSEIFDDQFSVERPDGSNFTLKIRSTKLEDSAMYFCASRGTSGRMGANVLTFGAGSRLTVL.

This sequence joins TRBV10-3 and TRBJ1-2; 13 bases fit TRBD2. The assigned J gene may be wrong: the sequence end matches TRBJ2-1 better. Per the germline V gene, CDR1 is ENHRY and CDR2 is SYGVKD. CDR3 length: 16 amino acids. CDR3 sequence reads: CAISEGLAGEGNEQFF. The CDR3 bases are TGTGCCATCAGTGAGGGACTAGCGGGAGAGGGTAATGAGCAGTTCTTC.

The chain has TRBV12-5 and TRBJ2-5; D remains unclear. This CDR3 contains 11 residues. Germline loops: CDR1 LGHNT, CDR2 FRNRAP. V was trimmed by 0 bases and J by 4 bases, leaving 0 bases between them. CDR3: CASGLVETQYF. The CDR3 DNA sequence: TGTGCTAGTGGTTTGGTAGAGACCCAGTACTTC.

The CDR3 nucleotides are TGCAGTGCTAGGGGGATGGGCGAGCAGTACTTC. The encoded protein is CSARGMGEQYF. The chain is built from TRBV20-1 and TRBJ2-7; D gene uncertain. Germline-derived CDR1 and CDR2 are DFQATT and SNEGSKA (reference sequence). The V end lost 3 bases, the J end lost 6 bases, and 9 bases lay between the germline ends. CDR3 length equals 11 residues.

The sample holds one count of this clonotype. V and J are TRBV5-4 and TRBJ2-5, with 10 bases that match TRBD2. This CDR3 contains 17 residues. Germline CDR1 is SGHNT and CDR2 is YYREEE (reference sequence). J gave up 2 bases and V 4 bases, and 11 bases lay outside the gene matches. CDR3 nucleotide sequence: TGTGCCAGCAGCCCAAGGGGCCCAGCGGGAGGGCAAGAGACCCAGTACTTC. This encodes CASSPRGPAGGQETQYF.

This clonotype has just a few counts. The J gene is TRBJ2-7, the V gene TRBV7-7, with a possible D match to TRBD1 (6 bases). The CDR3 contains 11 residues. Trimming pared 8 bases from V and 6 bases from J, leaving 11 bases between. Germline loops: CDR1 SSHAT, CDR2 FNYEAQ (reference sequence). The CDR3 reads CASGQLGEQYF. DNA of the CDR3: TGTGCCAGCGGACAGCTGGGCGAGCAGTACTTC.

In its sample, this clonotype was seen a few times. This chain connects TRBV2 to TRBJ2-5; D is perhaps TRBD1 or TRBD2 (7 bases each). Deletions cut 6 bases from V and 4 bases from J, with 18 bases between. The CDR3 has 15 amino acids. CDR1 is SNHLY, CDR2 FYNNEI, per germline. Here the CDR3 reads CASSHQGGVGETQYF. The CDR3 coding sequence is TGTGCCAGCAGCCACCAGGGGGGGGTAGGAGAGACCCAGTACTTC.

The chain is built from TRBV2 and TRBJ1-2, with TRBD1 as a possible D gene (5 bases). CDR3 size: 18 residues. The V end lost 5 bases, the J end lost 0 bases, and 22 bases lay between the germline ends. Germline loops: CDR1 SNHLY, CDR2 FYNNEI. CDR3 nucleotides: TGTGCCAGCAGTTTTGTCGGCTCTGGGGCCAACGCTAACTATGGCTACACCTTC. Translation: CASSFVGSGANANYGYTF. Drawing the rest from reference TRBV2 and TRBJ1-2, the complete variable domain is EPEVTQTPSHQVTQMGQEVILRCVPISNHLYFYWYRQILGQKVEFLVSFYNNEISEKSEIFDDQFSVERPDGSNFTLKIRSTKLEDSAMYFCASSFVGSGANANYGYTFGSGTRLTVV.

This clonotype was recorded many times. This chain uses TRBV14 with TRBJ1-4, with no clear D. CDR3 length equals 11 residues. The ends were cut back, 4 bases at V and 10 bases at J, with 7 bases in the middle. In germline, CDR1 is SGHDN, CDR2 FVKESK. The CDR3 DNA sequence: TGTGCCAGCAGCCCCGGCGGAAAACTGTTTTTT. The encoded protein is CASSPGGKLFF.

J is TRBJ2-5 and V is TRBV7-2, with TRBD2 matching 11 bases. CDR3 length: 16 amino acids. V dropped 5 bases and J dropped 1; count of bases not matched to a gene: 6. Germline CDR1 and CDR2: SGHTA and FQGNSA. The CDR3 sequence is CASSQDGLAGQETQYF. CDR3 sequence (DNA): TGTGCCAGCAGCCAAGATGGACTAGCGGGCCAAGAGACCCAGTACTTC.

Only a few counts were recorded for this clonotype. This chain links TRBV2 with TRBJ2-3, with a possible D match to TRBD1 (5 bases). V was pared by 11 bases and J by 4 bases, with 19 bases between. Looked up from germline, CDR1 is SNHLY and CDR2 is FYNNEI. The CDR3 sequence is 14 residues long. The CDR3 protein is CAVRRNKGADTQYF. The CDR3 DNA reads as TGTGCCGTGCGACGGAACAAAGGGGCAGATACGCAGTATTTT.

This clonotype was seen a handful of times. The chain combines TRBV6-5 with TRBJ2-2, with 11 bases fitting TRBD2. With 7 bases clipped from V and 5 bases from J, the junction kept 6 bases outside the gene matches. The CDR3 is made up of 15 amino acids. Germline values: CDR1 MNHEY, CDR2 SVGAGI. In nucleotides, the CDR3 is TGTGCCAGCATGATAGCGGGAGGGTCAACCGGGGAGCTGTTTTTT. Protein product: CASMIAGGSTGELFF.

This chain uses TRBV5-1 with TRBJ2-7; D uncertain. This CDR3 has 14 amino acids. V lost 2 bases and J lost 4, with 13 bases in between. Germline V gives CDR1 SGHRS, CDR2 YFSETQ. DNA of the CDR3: TGCGCCAGCAGCTTAGTCCCACCTCTGTACGAGCAGTACTTC. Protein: CASSLVPPLYEQYF.

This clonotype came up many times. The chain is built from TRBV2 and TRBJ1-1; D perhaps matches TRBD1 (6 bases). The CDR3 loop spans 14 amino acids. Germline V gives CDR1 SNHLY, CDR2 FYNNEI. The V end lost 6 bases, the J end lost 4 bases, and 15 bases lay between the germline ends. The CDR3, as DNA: TGTGCCAGCAGAATCAGGGAGGGGGGCACTGAAGCTTTCTTT. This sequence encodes CASRIREGGTEAFF.

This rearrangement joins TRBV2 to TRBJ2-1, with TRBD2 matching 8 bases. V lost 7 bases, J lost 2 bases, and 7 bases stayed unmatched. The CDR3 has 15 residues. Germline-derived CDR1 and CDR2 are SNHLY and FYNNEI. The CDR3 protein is CASTATSGAYNEQFF. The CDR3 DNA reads TGTGCCAGCACTGCAACTAGCGGAGCCTACAATGAGCAGTTCTTC.

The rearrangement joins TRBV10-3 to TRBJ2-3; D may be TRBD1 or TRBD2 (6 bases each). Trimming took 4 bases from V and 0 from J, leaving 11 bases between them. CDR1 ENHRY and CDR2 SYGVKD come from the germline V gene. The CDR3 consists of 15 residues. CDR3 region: CAISAPGASTDTQYF. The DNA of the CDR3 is TGTGCCATCAGTGCCCCGGGGGCTAGCACAGATACGCAGTATTTT.

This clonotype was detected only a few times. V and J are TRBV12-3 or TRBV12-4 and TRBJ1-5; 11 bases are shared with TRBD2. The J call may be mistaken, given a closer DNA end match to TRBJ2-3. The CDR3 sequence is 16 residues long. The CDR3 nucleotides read TGTGCCAGCAGCCGCCGTAGCGGGAGGGACACAGATACGCAGTATTTT. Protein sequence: CASSRRSGRDTDTQYF.

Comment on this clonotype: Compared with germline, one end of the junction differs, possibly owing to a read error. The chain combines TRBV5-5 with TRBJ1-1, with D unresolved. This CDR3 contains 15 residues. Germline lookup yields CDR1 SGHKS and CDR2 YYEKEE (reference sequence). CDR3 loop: CACITVGEMNTETFF. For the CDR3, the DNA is TGTGCCTGCATAACCGTTGGGGAAATGAACACTGAAACTTTCTTT.

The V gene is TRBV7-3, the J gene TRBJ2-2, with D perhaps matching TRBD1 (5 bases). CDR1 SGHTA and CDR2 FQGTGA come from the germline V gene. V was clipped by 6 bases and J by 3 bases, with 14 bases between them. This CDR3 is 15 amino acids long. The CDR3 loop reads CASSYRNLDTGELFF. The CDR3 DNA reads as TGTGCCAGCAGTTACAGGAATCTGGACACCGGGGAGCTGTTTTTT.

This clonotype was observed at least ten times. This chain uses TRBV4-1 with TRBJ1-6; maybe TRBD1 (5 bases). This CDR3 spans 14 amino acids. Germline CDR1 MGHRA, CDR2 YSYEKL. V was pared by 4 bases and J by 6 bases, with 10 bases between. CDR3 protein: CASSPGRSNSPLHF. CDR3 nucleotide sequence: TGCGCCAGCAGCCCGGGACGGAGTAATTCACCCCTCCACTTT.

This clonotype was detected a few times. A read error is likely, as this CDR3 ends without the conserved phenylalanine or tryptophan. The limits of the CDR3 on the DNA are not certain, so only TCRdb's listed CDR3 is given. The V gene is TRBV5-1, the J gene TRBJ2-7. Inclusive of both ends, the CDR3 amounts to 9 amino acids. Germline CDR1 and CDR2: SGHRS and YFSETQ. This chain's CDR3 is CASSLAGTS.

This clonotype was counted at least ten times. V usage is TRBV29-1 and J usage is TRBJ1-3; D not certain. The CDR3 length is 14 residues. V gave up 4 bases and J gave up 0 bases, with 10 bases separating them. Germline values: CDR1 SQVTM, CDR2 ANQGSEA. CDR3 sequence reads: CSVGELPSGNTIYF. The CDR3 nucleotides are TGCAGCGTTGGAGAGCTTCCCTCTGGAAACACCATATATTTT.

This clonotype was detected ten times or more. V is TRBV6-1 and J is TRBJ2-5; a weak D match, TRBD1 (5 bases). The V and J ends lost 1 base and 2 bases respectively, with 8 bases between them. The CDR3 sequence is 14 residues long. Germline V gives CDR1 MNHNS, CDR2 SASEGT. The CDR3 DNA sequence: TGTGCCAGCAGTGAAGGTGGGGCGCAAGAGACCCAGTACTTC. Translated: CASSEGGAQETQYF.

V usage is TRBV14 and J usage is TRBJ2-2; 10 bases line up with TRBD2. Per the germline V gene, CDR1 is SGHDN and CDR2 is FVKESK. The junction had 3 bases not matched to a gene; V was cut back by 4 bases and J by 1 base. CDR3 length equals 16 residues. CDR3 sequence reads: CASSRGTSVNTGELFF. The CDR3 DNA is TGTGCCAGCAGCCGAGGGACTAGCGTGAACACCGGGGAGCTGTTTTTT.

In DNA form, the CDR3 reads TGTGCCAGTAGTATAGCCGCCACCTTTGGGGGATCACCCCTCCACTTT. It is translated as CASSIAATFGGSPLHF. The rearrangement uses TRBV19 and TRBJ1-6; weak D call: TRBD1 (5 bases). The CDR3 is made up of 16 amino acids. V was pared by 1 base and J by 10 bases, with 17 bases between. Germline values: CDR1 LNHDA, CDR2 SQIVND (reference sequence). Filled out from reference TRBV19 and TRBJ1-6, the complete variable domain reads DGGITQSPKYLFRKEGQNVTLSCEQNLNHDAMYWYRQDPGQGLRLIYYSQIVNDFQKGDIAEGYSVSREKKESFPLTVTSAQKNPTAFYLCASSIAATFGGSPLHFGNGTRLTVT.

The CDR3 DNA reads TGCAGTGCTACCACTAGCGGGAGACCAGATACGCAGTATTTT. Protein product: CSATTSGRPDTQYF. The gene calls are TRBV20-1 and TRBJ2-3; TRBD2 matches 11 bases. The CDR3 runs 14 residues. Germline-derived CDR1 and CDR2 are DFQATT and SNEGSKA (reference sequence). Trimming took 4 bases from V and 4 from J; bases not matched to a gene: 4.

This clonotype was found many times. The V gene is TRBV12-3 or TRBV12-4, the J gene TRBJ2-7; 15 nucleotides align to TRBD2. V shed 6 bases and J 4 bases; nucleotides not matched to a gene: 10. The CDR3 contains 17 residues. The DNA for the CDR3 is TGTGCCAGCAGCGGACTAGCGGGAGGGACGAAGGCGTACGAGCAGTACTTC. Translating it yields CASSGLAGGTKAYEQYF.

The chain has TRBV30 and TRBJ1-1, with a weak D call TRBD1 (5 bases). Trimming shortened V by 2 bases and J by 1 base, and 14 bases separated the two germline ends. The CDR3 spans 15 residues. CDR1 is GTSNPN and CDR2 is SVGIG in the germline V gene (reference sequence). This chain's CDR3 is CAWSRAGTANTEAFF. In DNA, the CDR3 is TGTGCCTGGAGTCGCGCCGGGACCGCGAACACTGAAGCTTTCTTT.